The sequence of this T cell receptor (beta chain) was determined in a study of blood T cell repertoires in COVID-19. Study at large: PBMCs, B-cell-depleted T cells, or T cells were the source of the cDNA or gDNA that made up the material.

In the study's own analysis: Reference gene primers were amplified, and this amplification served to estimate nucleated cell counts. The data were produced by immunoSEQ multiplex PCR, yet TCRdb's version contains in-frame clones alone and is incomplete. The DNA gave D and trimming, while V, J and clone size come from that table. This table holds roughly 250,000 clones, approximately 82% found once. CDR3 length: 14 amino acids. Trimming removed 6 bases at V and 5 bases at J, with 16 bases between. Looked up from germline, CDR1 is SGHVS and CDR2 is FQNEAQ. This clone was observed a single time. V and J are TRBV7-8 and TRBJ2-5; D perhaps matches TRBD1 (6 bases). Sequencing input: peripheral blood. The sequence came from a woman aged 80 or older with acute or convalescent COVID-19. The CDR3 region has the DNA TGTGCCAGCAGTATAAACAGGGTTCGGGAGACCCAGTACTTC. It encodes CASSINRVRETQYF.